These 12 T cell receptor beta chains originate from one sample sequenced in a study of cytomegalovirus exposure and HLA in healthy donors. Primers included in the PCR were 60 Vbeta and 13 Jbeta primers. The method was immunoSEQ multiplex PCR; TCRdb's version includes in-frame clones alone and lacks a portion of them. The sample holds under 200,000 clones; roughly 82% are singletons and the top ten take 0.5%. The sample consisted of PBMCs. The receptors were gathered from a woman aged 45-60 years in good health and CMV-seronegative.

This chain uses TRBV19 with TRBJ2-7; a weak D match, TRBD1 (6 bases). Germline V lookup: CDR1 LNHDA, CDR2 SQIVND (reference sequence). The V gene lost 3 bases and the J gene lost 4 bases, with 22 bases spanning the gap. CDR3 size: 17 residues. CDR3 amino acids: CASSMGPSTGTLYEQYF. In DNA, the CDR3 is TGTGCCAGTAGTATGGGACCGTCCACCGGGACACTTTACGAGCAGTACTTC. Full variable domain (outside the CDR3, taken from reference TRBV19 and TRBJ2-7): DGGITQSPKYLFRKEGQNVTLSCEQNLNHDAMYWYRQDPGQGLRLIYYSQIVNDFQKGDIAEGYSVSREKKESFPLTVTSAQKNPTAFYLCASSMGPSTGTLYEQYFGPGTRLTVT.

In this sample, this clone turned up once. This sequence joins TRBV6-5 and TRBJ1-4; perhaps TRBD1 as D (5 bases). Trimming removed 6 bases from V and 7 bases from J, with 9 bases in between. CDR1 is MNHEY, CDR2 SVGAGI, per germline. The CDR3 length is 12 residues. This CDR3 reads CASRQGTEKLFF. DNA of the CDR3: TGTGCCAGCAGGCAGGGTACTGAAAAACTGTTTTTT.

The chain is built from TRBV9 and TRBJ1-4, with unresolved D. CDR1 is SGDLS and CDR2 is YYNGEE in the germline V gene. This CDR3 spans 15 amino acids. V lost 0 bases and J 0 bases, leaving 6 bases between the germline ends. Here the CDR3 reads CASSVGTSTNEKLFF. As DNA, the CDR3 is TGTGCCAGCAGCGTAGGGACTTCAACTAATGAAAAACTGTTTTTT. The whole variable domain, remainder taken from reference TRBV9 and TRBJ1-4, is DSGVTQTPKHLITATGQRVTLRCSPRSGDLSVYWYQQSLDQGLQFLIQYYNGEERAKGNILERFSAQQFPDLHSELNLSSLELGDSALYFCASSVGTSTNEKLFFGSGTQLSVL.

The V and J genes are TRBV27 and TRBJ1-5; D is undetermined. This CDR3 contains 17 residues. The V and J ends lost 8 bases and 2 bases respectively, with 22 bases between them. The germline V gene encodes CDR1 MNHEY and CDR2 SMNVEV (reference sequence). The CDR3 region is CASQESAKMRGNQPQHF. In nucleotides, the CDR3 is TGTGCCAGCCAGGAATCCGCCAAGATGAGGGGCAATCAGCCCCAGCATTTT.

This chain connects TRBV7-8 to TRBJ2-5, with D tentatively TRBD1 (6 bases). Between the trimmed V and J ends, which lost 1 base and 3 bases, there was a span of 9 bases. Germline V gene lookup returns CDR1 SGHVS and CDR2 FQNEAQ. There are 14 residues in the CDR3. The CDR3 sequence is CASSLVSGEETQYF. CDR3 DNA sequence: TGTGCCAGCAGCTTAGTATCAGGGGAAGAGACCCAGTACTTC.

The V call is TRBV19, the J call TRBJ1-2; the D gene is possibly TRBD1 (5 bases). V lost 5 bases and J lost 3, with 13 bases in between. Germline-derived CDR1 and CDR2 are LNHDA and SQIVND (reference sequence). There are 14 residues in the CDR3. CDR3 nucleotides: TGTGCCAGTAGTCTAAGGGGCTACGACTATGGCTACACCTTC. This gives the protein CASSLRGYDYGYTF.

The chain employs TRBV4-1 and TRBJ1-2; 8 bases map to TRBD1. CDR1 and CDR2 (germline): MGHRA, YSYEKL. V was clipped by 1 base and J by 4 bases; unmatched bases: 8. The CDR3 has 16 residues. The CDR3 sequence: CASSQAGRGPGYGYTF. In DNA form, the CDR3 reads TGCGCCAGCAGCCAAGCGGGCAGGGGGCCTGGCTATGGCTACACCTTC.

The CDR3: CASTFAGVGEQFF. The CDR3 DNA reads TGTGCCAGCACTTTCGCGGGAGTCGGTGAGCAGTTCTTC. The chain joins TRBV2 to TRBJ2-1; TRBD2 aligns across 7 bases. Trimming at V came to 7 bases and at J to 9 bases, leaving 9 bases not matched to a gene. The CDR3 runs to 13 residues. CDR1 and CDR2 from the germline V gene are SNHLY and FYNNEI.

The rearrangement links TRBV10-3 to TRBJ2-7; weak D call: TRBD2 (6 bases). This CDR3 contains 15 residues. Trimming left V 2 bases short and J 2 bases short, with 13 bases between. The germline V gene encodes CDR1 ENHRY and CDR2 SYGVKD. The chain's CDR3 is CAISEGTGITYEQYF. The DNA for the CDR3 is TGTGCCATCAGTGAGGGGACTGGAATTACCTACGAGCAGTACTTC.

The chain is built from TRBV2 and TRBJ2-7; TRBD1 agrees at 11 bases. V gave up 8 bases and J gave up 3 bases; unmatched junction bases: 6. Per the germline V gene, CDR1 is SNHLY and CDR2 is FYNNEI. The CDR3 spans 14 residues. CDR3 DNA sequence: TGTGCCAGCGATCCGGGACAGGGGGACTACGAGCAGTACTTC. Amino acid sequence: CASDPGQGDYEQYF.

The rearrangement links TRBV19 to TRBJ2-5; tentative D call: TRBD1 (7 bases). CDR1 LNHDA and CDR2 SQIVND come from the germline V gene (reference sequence). The CDR3 has 15 residues. The V and J ends lost 6 bases and 4 bases respectively, with 18 bases between them. The CDR3, as DNA: TGTGCCAGTAGCCCGGCTCAGGGGGGCCGAGAGACCCAGTACTTC. Its translation: CASSPAQGGRETQYF.

This chain connects TRBV6-4 to TRBJ2-7; 7 bases agree with TRBD2. Looked up from germline, CDR1 is MRHNA and CDR2 is SNTAGT. The CDR3 totals 19 residues. V gave up 3 bases and J gave up 0 bases; unmatched junction bases: 17. The CDR3 spells CASSESGTIPYPYSYEQYF. The CDR3 nucleotides are TGTGCCAGCAGTGAATCCGGGACTATCCCTTACCCCTACTCCTACGAGCAGTACTTC.